What follows are 29 T cell receptor beta chains derived from one specimen sequenced in a study of T cells in Graves' hyperthyroidism and ophthalmopathy. What was amplified from RNA transcripts were TCR beta CDR3 regions. The TCR CDR3 first-round RT-PCR relied on the HTBI primer set. TCRdb processed the multiplex PCR reads anew with MiXCR; each CDR3 protein has one entry. The data contain 40,000 to 60,000 distinct CDR3 sequences, 45% to 65% of them singletons. The sample comprised peripheral blood or thyroid tissue (not recorded which). These receptors were collected from a man aged 18 to 35 with Graves' hyperthyroidism.

The chain is built from TRBV29-1 and TRBJ2-5; 7 nucleotides line up with TRBD1. Germline CDR1 and CDR2: SQVTM and ANQGSEA. This CDR3 spans 12 amino acids. Trimming cost V 6 bases and J 5 bases; bases outside gene matches: 6. CDR3 coding DNA: TGCAGCGTGGCATCACAGGGGGAGACCCAGTACTTC. Translation gives CSVASQGETQYF.

The chain has TRBV19 and TRBJ1-2; no clear D gene. V was cut by 9 bases and J by 8 bases, with 16 bases left in between. The CDR3 is made up of 12 amino acids. Per germline, CDR1 LNHDA and CDR2 SQIVND (reference sequence). CDR3 DNA sequence: TGTGCCAGGCGCAGGAAAGCCTTCGGCTACACCTTC. It encodes CARRRKAFGYTF.

This sequence joins TRBV29-1 and TRBJ2-5; the match to TRBD1 covers 9 bases. This CDR3 has 13 residues. V was pared by 4 bases and J by 4 bases, with 4 bases of the junction left unmatched. Germline lookup yields CDR1 SQVTM and CDR2 ANQGSEA. The CDR3 DNA reads as TGCAGCGTTGGGACAGGGGATGGAGAGACCCAGTACTTC. Encoded protein: CSVGTGDGETQYF.

As for this clonotype: Without the conserved terminal phenylalanine or tryptophan, this CDR3 likely stems from a read error. The limits of the CDR3 on the DNA are not certain, so only TCRdb's listed CDR3 is given. The CDR3 loop is CSARDYRGHSNYGCTL. The V and J genes are TRBV20-1 and TRBJ1-2; no check of the table's D call, TRBD1, against the DNA was made. Germline V gives CDR1 DFQATT, CDR2 SNEGSKA (reference sequence). The CDR3 has 16 residues if both end residues are counted.

Details on this clonotype: Just one base apart from a much larger clone, this may be a read error. The chain recombines TRBV12-3 or TRBV12-4 with TRBJ2-7, with TRBD2 identical over 9 bases. CDR3 length equals 14 residues. CDR3 in amino acids: CASSFAGGRLERYF. The CDR3, as DNA: TGTGCCAGCAGTTTTGCGGGGGGGCGGCTCGAGCGGTACTTC.

V is TRBV10-2 and J is TRBJ2-7, with D unresolved. Trimming removed 2 bases from V and 6 bases from J, with 11 bases in between. The CDR3 runs 13 residues. Germline CDR1 WSHSY, CDR2 SAAADI. CDR3 sequence: CASSEPQVSEQYF. The CDR3 coding sequence is TGCGCCAGCAGTGAGCCGCAGGTGTCCGAGCAGTACTTC.

Ten or more counts support this clonotype. The chain combines TRBV20-1 with TRBJ2-3; 7 bases are shared with TRBD2. The CDR3 runs to 16 residues. Germline lookup yields CDR1 DFQATT and CDR2 SNEGSKA (reference sequence). V was pared by 1 base and J by 4 bases, with 11 bases of the junction left unmatched. This chain's CDR3 is CSARVVTAGAADTQYF. The DNA of the CDR3 is TGCAGTGCTAGAGTCGTTACGGCGGGAGCAGCAGATACGCAGTATTTT.

A remark on this clonotype: A junction end diverges from the germline sequence, so it may reflect a read error. This chain uses TRBV2 with TRBJ1-4, with 8 bases matching TRBD1. CDR1 SNHLY and CDR2 FYNNEI come from the germline V gene. The CDR3 extends over 14 amino acids. The DNA for the CDR3 is TGCGCCAGCATGAGGACAGGGACTAATGAAAAACTGTTTTTT. Residues: CASMRTGTNEKLFF.

The count of this clonotype is one. The chain links TRBV7-2 to TRBJ2-7; D may be TRBD1 or TRBD2 (6 bases each). This CDR3 comprises 14 residues. V lost 2 bases to trimming and J lost 6 bases, with 14 bases between them. Germline assignment: CDR1 SGHTA and CDR2 FQGNSA. The CDR3 here is CASSLILGGAEQYF. For the CDR3, the DNA is TGTGCCAGCAGCTTAATTTTGGGGGGCGCCGAGCAGTACTTC.

This chain connects TRBV20-1 to TRBJ2-2, with D maybe TRBD1 (5 bases). The CDR3 is 12 amino acids. Trimming removed 6 bases from V and 5 bases from J, with 10 bases in between. Germline V CDR1 and CDR2: DFQATT, SNEGSKA (reference sequence). The CDR3 nucleotides read TGCAGTGCACACAGGAAGACCGGGGAGCTGTTTTTT. Its protein is CSAHRKTGELFF.

This clonotype has ten or more counts. This chain's CDR3 is CASSVAGYGRAGYTF. Written as DNA, the CDR3 is TGTGCCAGCAGCGTAGCGGGGTACGGGAGGGCCGGCTACACCTTC. The V gene is TRBV9, the J gene TRBJ1-2; no reliable D call. The CDR3 runs to 15 residues. Germline CDR1 and CDR2: SGDLS and YYNGEE. Trimming pared 0 bases from V and 8 bases from J, leaving 17 bases between.

The chain couples TRBV20-1 to TRBJ1-5; no clear D. Germline V gene lookup returns CDR1 DFQATT and CDR2 SNEGSKA (reference sequence). V was shortened by 1 base and J by 2 bases, with 12 bases between the two germline ends. The CDR3 is 15 amino acids. CDR3 amino acids: CSARGTVSRNQPQHF. As DNA, the CDR3 is TGCAGTGCTAGAGGGACGGTCTCACGCAATCAGCCCCAGCATTTT.

The rearrangement links TRBV6-6 to TRBJ1-6; 8 nucleotides line up with TRBD1. The length of the CDR3 is 14 residues. V lost 5 bases, J lost 10 bases, and 7 bases stayed unmatched. Germline CDR1 MNHNY, CDR2 SVGAGI (reference sequence). CDR3 residues: CASSPGQGQSPLHF. The CDR3 DNA follows: TGTGCCAGCAGTCCTGGACAGGGACAATCACCCCTCCACTTT.

As regards this clonotype: The junction differs from germline at one of its ends, possibly a read error. The chain recombines TRBV7-2 with TRBJ2-1; maybe TRBD2 (7 bases). Germline lookup yields CDR1 SGHTA and CDR2 FQGNSA. CDR3 length: 14 amino acids. CDR3 in amino acids: CASSLAAGANEQFF. The CDR3 DNA sequence: TGTGCTAGCAGCTTAGCGGCGGGGGCCAATGAGCAGTTCTTC.

About this clonotype itself: The junction shows a germline mismatch at one end, possibly a read error. The chain carries TRBV7-9 and TRBJ1-5; TRBD1 is a possible D gene (6 bases). Germline CDR1 is SEHNR and CDR2 is FQNEAQ (reference sequence). The CDR3 is made up of 16 amino acids. CDR3 sequence reads: CASSLGGRGGNQPQHF. CDR3 nucleotides: TGTGCCAGCAGTTTAGGGGGAAGGGGAGGGAATCAGCCCCAGCATTTT.

This clonotype was counted ten times or more. The chain uses TRBV10-3 and TRBJ1-5, with 8 nucleotides matching TRBD1. CDR1 is ENHRY and CDR2 is SYGVKD in the germline V gene. Unmatched junction bases numbered 5, after V lost 4 bases and J lost 3 bases. The CDR3 totals 15 residues. In DNA form, the CDR3 reads TGTGCCATCAGTGGGACAGGGACAGTCAATCAGCCCCAGCATTTT. Translated: CAISGTGTVNQPQHF.

The V and J genes are TRBV5-1 and TRBJ2-5, with TRBD1 matching 10 bases. There are 15 residues in the CDR3. CDR1 is SGHRS, CDR2 YFSETQ, per germline. Germline trimming cut 0 bases from V and 4 bases from J; bases unmatched to any gene: 3. CDR3 coding DNA: TGCGCCAGCAGCTTGGGACAGGGGGCTGGAGAGACCCAGTACTTC. This gives the protein CASSLGQGAGETQYF.

Worth noting for this clonotype: Germline and junction disagree at one end, which may indicate a read error. This rearrangement joins TRBV5-1 to TRBJ2-7; maybe TRBD1 (5 bases). The CDR3 consists of 14 residues. Germline V gene data show CDR1 as SGHRS and CDR2 as YFSETQ. CDR3 DNA: TGCGCCAGCAGACCCGACAGAGTAACTTACGAGCGGTACTTC. This translates into CASRPDRVTYERYF.

J is TRBJ1-1 and V is TRBV3-1; D ambiguous. CDR3 length equals 16 residues. The germline CDR1 and CDR2 sequences are LGHDT and YNNKEL (reference sequence). Deletions cut 1 base from V and 0 bases from J, with 12 bases between. The DNA for the CDR3 is TGTGCCAGCAGCCAAGGTTACCGGAGAATGAACACTGAAGCTTTCTTT. This translates into CASSQGYRRMNTEAFF.

The rearrangement links TRBV7-3 to TRBJ2-5; 7 bases are shared with TRBD1. The CDR3 runs 13 residues. Germline-derived CDR1 and CDR2 are SGHTA and FQGTGA. V lost 5 bases, J lost 5 bases, and 5 bases stayed unmatched. CDR3 nucleotides: TGTGCCAGCAGCCCCGAGGGACAGGAGACCCAGTACTTC. This encodes CASSPEGQETQYF.

As to this clonotype: One junction end does not reproduce the germline sequence, and a read error may be involved. The chain recombines TRBV7-9 with TRBJ2-7; 8 positions agree with TRBD1. The germline V gene has CDR1 SEHNR and CDR2 FQNEAQ (reference sequence). The CDR3 totals 13 residues. The CDR3 DNA follows: TGTGCCAGCAGTTGGACAGGGTCCTACGAGCAGTATTTC. Translation gives CASSWTGSYEQYF.

This clonotype was recorded at least ten times. The chain uses TRBV28 and TRBJ2-7; 10 nucleotides line up with TRBD1. The germline V gene encodes CDR1 MDHEN and CDR2 SYDVKM. Losses at the gene ends were 7 bases for V and 1 base for J; bases not matched to a gene: 4. There are 14 residues in the CDR3. CDR3 in amino acids: CASTRTGGSYEQYF. The CDR3 coding sequence is TGTGCCAGCACTCGGACAGGGGGGTCCTACGAGCAGTACTTC.

The V and J genes are TRBV10-3 and TRBJ2-6; D not certain. Germline V gives CDR1 ENHRY, CDR2 SYGVKD. The CDR3 length is 12 residues. V lost 8 bases and J lost 4, with 6 bases in between. The chain's CDR3 is CAISAGANVLTF. The CDR3 region has the DNA TGTGCCATCTCGGCAGGGGCCAACGTCCTGACTTTC.

The sample holds many counts of this clonotype. The chain recombines TRBV4-3 with TRBJ2-7; D remains ambiguous. The CDR3 is 13 residues long. Germline V gives CDR1 LGHNA, CDR2 YSLEER. Trimming took 5 bases from V and 3 from J, leaving 11 bases between them. The CDR3 spells CASSTYKYYEQYF. CDR3 nucleotides: TGCGCCAGCAGCACGTACAAGTACTACGAGCAGTACTTC.

The genes are TRBV7-6 and TRBJ2-5; perhaps TRBD1 as D (6 bases). V was pared by 5 bases and J by 4 bases, with 23 bases between. The CDR3 length is 17 residues. Germline loops: CDR1 SGHVS, CDR2 FNYEAQ. The CDR3 bases are TGTGCCAGCAGCGGACAGCTAAGAGGAAGGGTGGTAGAGACCCAGTACTTC. This encodes CASSGQLRGRVVETQYF.

This clonotype is classed as medium-sized (0.01 to 0.1%). The V and J genes are TRBV29-1 and TRBJ2-7, with 8 bases matching TRBD2. CDR1 and CDR2 (germline): SQVTM, ANQGSEA. The CDR3 is made up of 13 amino acids. V trimming: 5 bases; J trimming: 4 bases; junction bases outside the gene matches: 7. The CDR3, as DNA: TGCAGCGTTCGGCTAGCGGGTTATTACGAGCAGTACTTC. It yields the protein CSVRLAGYYEQYF.

The CDR3 here is CSARHSTYGAGEQYF. CDR3 in DNA: TGCAGTGCTAGACACAGTACATACGGTGCGGGGGAGCAGTACTTC. The gene calls are TRBV20-1 and TRBJ2-7, with D maybe TRBD2 (6 bases). The CDR3 covers 15 residues. The V gene lost 2 bases and the J gene lost 7 bases, with 21 bases spanning the gap. Per germline, CDR1 DFQATT and CDR2 SNEGSKA (reference sequence).

The V gene is TRBV20-1, the J gene TRBJ2-2; TRBD2 aligns across 9 bases. V lost 6 bases and J lost 6; bases outside the gene matches: 11. Germline values: CDR1 DFQATT, CDR2 SNEGSKA (reference sequence). The CDR3 extends over 15 amino acids. DNA for the CDR3: TGCAGTGCCAGCAGTCGGACTAGCGCGGCCGGGGAGCTGTTTTTT. It encodes CSASSRTSAAGELFF.

The V gene is TRBV14, the J gene TRBJ1-1; 8 bases match TRBD1. Per germline, CDR1 SGHDN and CDR2 FVKESK. CDR3 length: 15 amino acids. The V gene end was trimmed by 4 bases and the J gene end by 6 bases; junction bases not matched to a gene: 10. The CDR3 coding sequence is TGTGCCAGCAGCCGACTGACAGGGGCCTACCCTGAAGCTTTCTTT. Protein product: CASSRLTGAYPEAFF.